The clone carrying this T cell receptor beta chain showed up just once. Other DNA sequences of this sample code for an identical CDR3. Original processing notes: Nucleated cell counts were estimated from reference gene primer amplification. The data were produced by immunoSEQ multiplex PCR, yet TCRdb's version contains in-frame clones alone and is incomplete. Clone size and the V and J calls come from that table; the DNA yielded D and trimming. The data show 90,000 to 120,000 clones, approximately 87% seen once. This CDR3 region has 12 residues. V gave up 4 bases and J gave up 5 bases, with 9 bases separating them. Per the germline V gene, CDR1 is MDHEN and CDR2 is SYDVKM. This specimen belongs to a study of blood T cell repertoires in COVID-19. Looking at the study overall: COVID-19 samples collected from the United States, Italy and Spain covered acute and convalescent phases. From T cells, B-cell-depleted T cells, or PBMCs came the material, which was cDNA or gDNA.

Input material: peripheral blood. The chain carries TRBV28 and TRBJ2-7; a possible D gene is TRBD1 (5 bases). This sequence was found in a man aged 45-65 years with acute or convalescent COVID-19. The CDR3 protein is CASSSRGNEQYF. The CDR3 coding sequence is TGTGCCAGCAGTTCAAGGGGCAACGAGCAGTACTTC.